This T cell receptor beta chain was recovered during a study of blood T cell repertoires in COVID-19. About the study: T cells, B-cell-depleted T cells, or PBMCs supplied cDNA or gDNA.

The CDR3 runs to 16 residues. V dropped 0 bases and J dropped 5; count of bases not matched to a gene: 8. The V gene's germline CDR1 is MGHRA and CDR2 YSYEKL. Sequencing used immunoSEQ multiplex PCR; TCRdb keeps in-frame clones, though not all of them. The sample contains around 390,000 clones, just under 90% of which appear only once. Cohorts were based on clinical histories the participants reported. The clonotype originates from a woman between 50 and 59 years old who had recovered from COVID-19. Sequenced input: PBMCs or T cells enriched from blood (not recorded which). The chain employs TRBV4-1 and TRBJ1-2; 8 nucleotides align to TRBD1. In DNA form, the CDR3 reads TGCGCCAGCAGCCAAGATCCCGGCAGGGGGCGTTATGGCTACACCTTC. It translates to CASSQDPGRGRYGYTF.